Listed below are T cell receptor beta chains from one sample, sequenced in a study of early T cells in non-severe SARS-CoV-2 infection. Via MiXCR, TCRdb re-called the 5' RACE reads, giving one row per CDR3 protein. Here the sample spans 30,000 to 40,000 distinct CDR3 sequences, roughly 5.7% being singletons. Sequencing was performed on whole blood. The receptor set was obtained from an adult who was a healthcare worker with PCR-confirmed SARS-CoV-2 infection or an uninfected control (not recorded which). The CDR3 runs from the conserved cysteine through the conserved F or W. The D gene is left open where the match is weak. Clone size is stated in some rows and not others, as once, few, many or a class when expanded.

J gene,D gene,V gene,clone size,CDR3 protein,CDR3 DNA
TRBJ1-1,-,TRBV6-2/TRBV6-3,-,CASSSTGFTEAFF,TGTGCCAGCAGTTCAACAGGGTTCACTGAAGCTTTCTTT
TRBJ2-7,-,TRBV28,many,CATADRKIYEQYF,TGTGCCACCGCCGACAGAAAAATCTACGAGCAGTACTTC
TRBJ2-3,-,TRBV30,many,CAWSDRGTDTQYF,TGTGCCTGGAGTGACAGGGGCACAGATACGCAGTATTTT
TRBJ2-2,TRBD1,TRBV5-4,many,CASSAGTGVSGTGELFF,TGTGCCAGCAGCGCCGGGACAGGGGTGTCAGGCACCGGGGAGCTGTTTTTT
TRBJ2-3,-,TRBV7-8,few,CASSLVLSGTDTQYF,TGTGCCAGCAGCTTAGTCCTTAGCGGCACAGATACGCAGTATTTT
TRBJ1-3,-,TRBV28,many,CASSLKTHRRSSSGNTIYF,TGTGCCAGCAGTTTAAAGACCCACCGCAGAAGCTCCTCTGGAAACACCATATATTTT
TRBJ2-3,-,TRBV9,many,CASSVASYSTDTQYF,TGTGCCAGCAGCGTAGCCAGCTATAGCACAGATACGCAGTATTTT
TRBJ2-1,TRBD2,TRBV3-1,many,CASSQDSRLAGYNEQFF,TGTGCCAGCAGCCAAGACTCCCGACTAGCGGGTTACAATGAGCAGTTCTTC
TRBJ1-1,-,TRBV18,many,CASSSGTYLNTEAFF,TGTGCCAGCTCATCCGGGACCTACCTGAACACTGAAGCTTTCTTT
TRBJ1-3,-,TRBV7-6,many,CASSRDNSGNTIYF,TGTGCCAGCAGCCGAGACAACTCTGGAAACACCATATATTTT
TRBJ1-2,TRBD1,TRBV5-5,-,CASSRTGGAWYTF,TGTGCCAGCAGCCGAACAGGGGGCGCTTGGTACACCTTC
TRBJ2-1,TRBD2,TRBV10-1,many,CASSEPIAGGPNNEQFF,TGCGCCAGCAGTGAGCCAATAGCGGGGGGGCCGAACAATGAGCAGTTCTTC
TRBJ2-1,-,TRBV24-1,many,CATSTSVNEQFF,TGTGCCACCAGCACGTCGGTCAATGAGCAGTTCTTC
TRBJ2-1,-,TRBV12-3/TRBV12-4,many,CASSNDLILYNEQFF,TGTGCCAGCAGCAACGACCTAATCCTTTACAATGAGCAGTTCTTC
TRBJ2-3,TRBD2,TRBV18,few,CASSPGYPVAGDTQYF,TGTGCCAGCTCACCCGGGTATCCGGTAGCGGGAGATACGCAGTATTTT
TRBJ1-6,-,TRBV12-3/TRBV12-4,many,CASSLMNSPLHF,TGTGCCAGCAGTTTAATGAATTCACCCCTCCACTTT
TRBJ2-7,TRBD1,TRBV5-1,many,CASSPTGDAYEQYF,TGCGCCAGCAGCCCGACAGGGGATGCCTACGAGCAGTACTTC
TRBJ1-2,-,TRBV10-2,many,CASTDREINYGYTF,TGCGCCAGCACCGATAGGGAGATTAACTATGGCTACACCTTC
TRBJ2-1,TRBD2,TRBV5-1,-,CASSPGSGGDIYNEQFF,TGCGCCAGCAGCCCCGGTAGCGGGGGGGATATCTACAATGAGCAGTTCTTC
TRBJ1-6,-,TRBV7-2,-,CASREDRQSYNSPLHF,TGTGCCAGCAGGGAGGACCGCCAATCGTATAATTCACCCCTCCACTTT
TRBJ2-3,-,TRBV25-1,many,CASSEGGTDTQYF,TGTGCCAGCAGTGAAGGGGGCACAGATACGCAGTATTTT
TRBJ2-3,-,TRBV20-1,many,CSARDSRFTDTQYF,TGCAGTGCTAGAGACAGCAGATTCACAGATACGCAGTATTTT
TRBJ2-7,TRBD1,TRBV7-9,-,CASSYGQGGSYEQYF,TGTGCCAGCAGCTACGGACAGGGAGGCTCCTACGAGCAGTACTTC
TRBJ1-6,TRBD1,TRBV18,many,CASSPSDRANSPLHF,TGTGCCAGCTCACCATCTGACAGGGCTAATTCACCCCTCCACTTT
TRBJ2-1,TRBD2,TRBV10-2,many,CASSTVSGTSGGDSFF,TGCGCCAGCAGTACCGTTTCCGGGACTAGCGGGGGGGACTCGTTCTTC
TRBJ1-1,TRBD1,TRBV7-2,many,CASSRSRQGDTEAFF,TGTGCCAGCAGCCGAAGTAGACAGGGTGACACTGAAGCTTTCTTT
TRBJ2-1,TRBD1,TRBV6-2/TRBV6-3,-,CASSYFTGGSEQFF,TGTGCCAGCAGTTACTTTACAGGGGGCAGTGAGCAGTTCTTC
TRBJ2-5,TRBD2,TRBV11-2,many,CASSLEAAGGQETQYF,TGTGCCAGCAGCTTAGAGGCAGCGGGGGGGCAAGAGACCCAGTACTTC
TRBJ2-3,-,TRBV10-3,few,CAISESTVTDTQYF,TGTGCCATCAGTGAGTCGACAGTCACAGATACGCAGTATTTT
TRBJ2-7,-,TRBV7-2,many,CASSLTGYREQYF,TGTGCCAGCAGCCTAACAGGGTATCGGGAGCAGTACTTC
TRBJ2-5,-,TRBV2,few,CASSTQPKETQYF,TGTGCCAGCAGTACACAGCCTAAAGAGACCCAGTACTTC
TRBJ2-5,TRBD2,TRBV10-3,many,CAISQSGGIQETQYF,TGTGCCATCAGTCAAAGCGGGGGGATCCAAGAGACCCAGTACTTC
TRBJ1-1,-,TRBV20-1,many,CSARMGRANTEAFF,TGCAGTGCTAGGATGGGCAGGGCGAACACTGAAGCTTTCTTT
TRBJ2-7,-,TRBV30,-,CAWSTGRGTYEQYF,TGTGCCTGGAGTACCGGTAGGGGTACCTACGAGCAGTACTTC
TRBJ2-7,-,TRBV12-3/TRBV12-4,medium-sized,CASSLSSRGEQYF,TGTGCCAGCAGTTTATCTTCGAGGGGCGAGCAGTACTTC
TRBJ1-5,TRBD1,TRBV2,many,CASSGQGAYQPQHF,TGTGCCAGCAGTGGGCAGGGGGCTTATCAGCCCCAGCATTTT
TRBJ1-2,TRBD1,TRBV15,few,CATSPPRDRVDGYTF,TGTGCCACCAGCCCCCCCCGGGACAGGGTAGATGGCTACACCTTC
TRBJ1-4,-,TRBV6-6,many,CASRNLEKLFF,TGTGCCAGCAGAAACCTCGAAAAACTGTTTTTT
TRBJ2-3,TRBD1,TRBV5-1,few,CASSLDRGVSTDTQYF,TGCGCCAGCAGCCTAGACAGGGGAGTCAGCACAGATACGCAGTATTTT